The rows below give T cell receptor beta chains drawn from one sample of a study of regulatory T cells in long-lasting Graves disease. One entry per CDR3 protein results from TCRdb running MiXCR on the multiplex PCR reads. The sample shows some 330,000 distinct CDR3 sequences, roughly 12% of them seen only once. These data were likewise used in another study, on T cells in Graves' hyperthyroidism and ophthalmopathy.

Sequenced material: peripheral blood mononuclear cells (PBMCs), taken at new diagnosis, from a patient treated with antithyroid drugs. The origin of the receptors is a woman between 18 and 29 years old with Graves disease. The CDR3 runs from the conserved cysteine through the conserved F or W. The D gene is left open where the match is weak. Not all rows give a size; the values are once, few, many and, for expanded clones, a class.

clone_size: NA
d_call: TRBD1
j_call: TRBJ1-2
v_call: TRBV11-1
cdr3_nt: TGTGCCAACAGCTCGGGACAGGGCCAAATCTATGGCTACACCTTC
cdr3_aa: CANSSGQGQIYGYTF

clone_size: NA
d_call: NA
j_call: TRBJ1-5
v_call: TRBV6-1
cdr3_nt: TGTGCCAGCAGTGAAGCGCTACATCAGCCCCAGCATTTT
cdr3_aa: CASSEALHQPQHF

clone_size: many
d_call: TRBD2
j_call: TRBJ2-1
v_call: TRBV12-3/TRBV12-4
cdr3_nt: TGTGCCAGCAGTGCCCCCACTAGCGGGAGGAGCGGAGAGCAGTTCTTC
cdr3_aa: CASSAPTSGRSGEQFF

clone_size: many
d_call: TRBD1
j_call: TRBJ1-5
v_call: TRBV12-3/TRBV12-4
cdr3_nt: TGTGCCAGCACCCGGACAGGGACCAATCAGCCCCAGCATTTT
cdr3_aa: CASTRTGTNQPQHF

clone_size: NA
d_call: NA
j_call: TRBJ2-1
v_call: TRBV5-1
cdr3_nt: TGCGCCAGCAGCTTCATTTTTAGGCCCCCGCCTTACAATGAGCAGTTCTTC
cdr3_aa: CASSFIFRPPPYNEQFF

clone_size: NA
d_call: TRBD1
j_call: TRBJ2-2
v_call: TRBV7-9
cdr3_nt: TGTGCCAGCAGCGCCGGACAGGGACACACCGGGGAGCTGTTTTTT
cdr3_aa: CASSAGQGHTGELFF

clone_size: few
d_call: TRBD2
j_call: TRBJ2-5
v_call: TRBV20-1
cdr3_nt: TGCAGTGCCCCGGTCGTCGGGTCGGGGGGACCCAAAGAGACCCAGTACTTC
cdr3_aa: CSAPVVGSGGPKETQYF

clone_size: many
d_call: TRBD1
j_call: TRBJ1-1
v_call: TRBV6-1
cdr3_nt: TGTGCCAGCAACGTCCCGGGACAGTACACTGAAGCTTTCTTT
cdr3_aa: CASNVPGQYTEAFF

clone_size: NA
d_call: TRBD1
j_call: TRBJ1-2
v_call: TRBV19
cdr3_nt: TGTGCCAGTTTTGCCCCCGGACAGGGCCTCTATGGCTACACCTTC
cdr3_aa: CASFAPGQGLYGYTF

clone_size: NA
d_call: TRBD1
j_call: TRBJ1-1
v_call: TRBV9
cdr3_nt: TGTGCCAGCAGCGCGAAACAGGGGGCTGTAGGGACTGAAGCTTTCTTT
cdr3_aa: CASSAKQGAVGTEAFF

clone_size: many
d_call: NA
j_call: TRBJ2-1
v_call: TRBV9
cdr3_nt: TGTGCCAGCAGCGTCTACCTTAGTAGCGATGAGCAGTTCTTC
cdr3_aa: CASSVYLSSDEQFF

clone_size: NA
d_call: NA
j_call: TRBJ2-1
v_call: TRBV27
cdr3_nt: TGTGCCAGCGGCCTACTGGGTTCCTACAATGAGCAGTTCTTC
cdr3_aa: CASGLLGSYNEQFF

clone_size: many
d_call: NA
j_call: TRBJ1-2
v_call: TRBV20-1
cdr3_nt: TGCAGTGCTAGAGATGGTCGGGGCACGAACTATGGCTACACCTTC
cdr3_aa: CSARDGRGTNYGYTF

clone_size: many
d_call: TRBD1
j_call: TRBJ1-2
v_call: TRBV29-1
cdr3_nt: TGCAGCGTTCTGACAGGGAAAGGCTACACCTTC
cdr3_aa: CSVLTGKGYTF

clone_size: many
d_call: NA
j_call: TRBJ2-2
v_call: TRBV15
cdr3_nt: TGTGCCACCAGCTCCGCGTACACACCCGGGGCTAACACCGGGGAGCTGTTTTTT
cdr3_aa: CATSSAYTPGANTGELFF

clone_size: many
d_call: NA
j_call: TRBJ2-7
v_call: TRBV4-3
cdr3_nt: TGCGCCAGCAGCCACGCCCAGTCTAGGTACGAGCAGTACTTC
cdr3_aa: CASSHAQSRYEQYF

clone_size: few
d_call: NA
j_call: TRBJ1-1
v_call: TRBV14
cdr3_nt: TGTGCCAGCAGCCTCACCGCCGGGTGGACTGAAGCTTTCTTT
cdr3_aa: CASSLTAGWTEAFF

clone_size: many
d_call: NA
j_call: TRBJ2-5
v_call: TRBV24-1
cdr3_nt: TGTGCCACCAGTGATTTTAACAGTCCAGAGACCCAGTACTTC
cdr3_aa: CATSDFNSPETQYF

clone_size: many
d_call: NA
j_call: TRBJ1-1
v_call: TRBV3-1
cdr3_nt: TGTGCCAGCAGCCAAGATTCGAGAAGGGGAGGGACTGAAGCTTTCTTT
cdr3_aa: CASSQDSRRGGTEAFF

clone_size: NA
d_call: TRBD1
j_call: TRBJ2-7
v_call: TRBV6-1
cdr3_nt: TGTGCCAGCAGGATCGACAGGGACCACCAGTACTTC
cdr3_aa: CASRIDRDHQYF

clone_size: many
d_call: TRBD2
j_call: TRBJ2-7
v_call: TRBV5-1
cdr3_nt: TGCGCCAGCAGCCGGGGAGGGCACTACGAGCAGTACTTC
cdr3_aa: CASSRGGHYEQYF

clone_size: many
d_call: NA
j_call: TRBJ1-1
v_call: TRBV3-1
cdr3_nt: TGTGCCAGCAGCCAAGGTGGGGAGGCTTTCTTT
cdr3_aa: CASSQGGEAFF

clone_size: many
d_call: NA
j_call: TRBJ1-2
v_call: TRBV14
cdr3_nt: TGTGCCAGCAGCCCGGACAGAAACTATGGCTACACCTTC
cdr3_aa: CASSPDRNYGYTF

clone_size: many
d_call: TRBD1
j_call: TRBJ2-5
v_call: TRBV9
cdr3_nt: TGTGCCAGCAGCACGACAGGGGGTACGGGGACCCAGTACTTC
cdr3_aa: CASSTTGGTGTQYF

clone_size: many
d_call: NA
j_call: TRBJ1-3
v_call: TRBV7-2
cdr3_nt: TGTGCCAGCAGCTTAATCGCCTCAGGGTCCTCTGGAAACACCATATATTTT
cdr3_aa: CASSLIASGSSGNTIYF

clone_size: few
d_call: NA
j_call: TRBJ2-7
v_call: TRBV20-1
cdr3_nt: TGCAGCGCCAGACAGTCGGGCGGCGAGCAGTACTTC
cdr3_aa: CSARQSGGEQYF

clone_size: many
d_call: NA
j_call: TRBJ1-4
v_call: TRBV12-3/TRBV12-4
cdr3_nt: TGTGCCAGCAGCCCGGACTCTGTGGGTTCCGAAAAACTGTTTTTT
cdr3_aa: CASSPDSVGSEKLFF

clone_size: many
d_call: NA
j_call: TRBJ1-4
v_call: TRBV24-1
cdr3_nt: TGTGCCACCAGGGGCCCGGAGGGGCGACTATATGAAAAACTGTTTTTT
cdr3_aa: CATRGPEGRLYEKLFF

clone_size: NA
d_call: NA
j_call: TRBJ2-2
v_call: TRBV6-4
cdr3_nt: TGTGCCAGCAGTGACCAGGTCACCGGGGAGCTGTTTTTT
cdr3_aa: CASSDQVTGELFF

clone_size: NA
d_call: NA
j_call: TRBJ1-4
v_call: TRBV5-1
cdr3_nt: TGCGCCAGCAGCAGCATGGCGGGGCCGAGGGAAAAACTGTTTTTT
cdr3_aa: CASSSMAGPREKLFF

clone_size: many
d_call: NA
j_call: TRBJ2-1
v_call: TRBV7-2
cdr3_nt: TGTGCCAGCAGCCCTCCCTGGGGTGAGCAGTTCTTC
cdr3_aa: CASSPPWGEQFF

clone_size: many
d_call: NA
j_call: TRBJ1-1
v_call: TRBV20-1
cdr3_nt: TGCAGTGCTAGTGCGGACGAACCGGTACGAGCTTTCTTT
cdr3_aa: CSASADEPVRAFF

clone_size: few
d_call: NA
j_call: TRBJ1-5
v_call: TRBV6-5
cdr3_nt: TGTGCCAGCAGTTACCGTCCGGATAATCAGCCCCAGCATTTT
cdr3_aa: CASSYRPDNQPQHF